Shown below are 23 T cell receptor beta chains from a single sample sequenced in a study of blood T cell repertoires in COVID-19. Data came from immunoSEQ multiplex PCR; TCRdb stores just in-frame clones and leaves some out. The table records approximately 200,000 clones, about 85% of them present only once. What was sequenced was peripheral blood. The source of these receptors is a man aged 45-65 years who had recovered from COVID-19.

This CDR3 is CSVETASYGYTF. CDR3 nucleotides: TGCAGCGTTGAGACAGCCTCCTATGGCTACACCTTC. The chain has TRBV29-1 and TRBJ1-2; possibly TRBD1 for D (5 bases). The germline V and J ends were trimmed by 3 bases and 4 bases, with 9 bases remaining between them. CDR1 is SQVTM and CDR2 is ANQGSEA in the germline V gene. This CDR3 is built from 12 residues.

The J gene is TRBJ2-7, the V gene TRBV6-5; 11 bases align to TRBD1. The CDR3 length is 16 residues. V shed 3 bases, J shed 7 bases, and the junction held 11 bases outside the gene matches. CDR1 is MNHEY and CDR2 is SVGAGI in the germline V gene. Here the CDR3 reads CASSYRPGQGVWEQYF. The CDR3 coding sequence is TGTGCCAGCAGTTATAGGCCGGGACAGGGGGTTTGGGAGCAGTACTTC.

The J gene is TRBJ2-7, the V gene TRBV27, with D tentatively TRBD1 (6 bases). The CDR3 contains 16 residues. V was cut by 5 bases and J by 3 bases, with 20 bases left in between. Germline V gives CDR1 MNHEY, CDR2 SMNVEV (reference sequence). CDR3 loop: CASSRKFGPQGYEQYF. DNA for the CDR3: TGTGCCAGCAGTCGGAAATTCGGTCCACAGGGCTACGAGCAGTACTTC.

This chain connects TRBV18 to TRBJ1-6; 7 bases line up with TRBD1. CDR3 length equals 16 residues. V lost 3 bases, J lost 7 bases, and 9 bases stayed unmatched. Per the germline V gene, CDR1 is KGHSH and CDR2 is LQKENI. The CDR3 DNA reads TGTGCCAGCTCACCCTCCGAGGGGGCTTCGAATTCACCCCTCCACTTT. It yields the protein CASSPSEGASNSPLHF.

This rearrangement joins TRBV11-2 to TRBJ2-5, with a weak D call TRBD2 (5 bases). Trimming shortened V by 7 bases and J by 5 bases, and 14 bases separated the two germline ends. CDR1 is SGHAT, CDR2 FQNNGV, per germline. This CDR3 spans 13 amino acids. CDR3 bases: TGTGCCAGCACCGACTGGTCGGGGGAGACCCAGTACTTC. It yields the protein CASTDWSGETQYF.

This chain links TRBV13 with TRBJ1-2; D remains unclear. The V and J ends lost 0 bases and 4 bases respectively, with 15 bases between them. CDR1 is PRHDT and CDR2 is FYEKMQ in the germline V gene (reference sequence). The CDR3 covers 16 residues. In DNA form, the CDR3 reads TGTGCCAGCAGCTTAGGCGGTAAGCCGGGTACCTATGGCTACACCTTC. Its protein is CASSLGGKPGTYGYTF. Variable domain in full (rest from reference TRBV13 and TRBJ1-2): AAGVIQSPRHLIKEKRETATLKCYPIPRHDTVYWYQQGPGQDPQFLISFYEKMQSDKGSIPDRFSAQQFSDYHSELNMSSLELGDSALYFCASSLGGKPGTYGYTFGSGTRLTVV.

The rearrangement joins TRBV28 to TRBJ1-4, with 9 bases identical to TRBD1. V trimming: 3 bases; J trimming: 5 bases; junction bases outside the gene matches: 4. Germline CDR1 and CDR2: MDHEN and SYDVKM. The CDR3 runs to 15 residues. The CDR3 loop is CASSLRQGENEKLFF. The CDR3 bases are TGTGCCAGCAGTTTGAGACAGGGGGAGAATGAAAAACTGTTTTTT.

The J gene is TRBJ2-1, the V gene TRBV27, with D possibly being TRBD2 (6 bases). This CDR3 has 15 residues. The germline V and J ends were trimmed by 7 bases and 2 bases, with 15 bases remaining between them. CDR1 and CDR2 (germline): MNHEY, SMNVEV (reference sequence). The CDR3, as DNA: TGTGCCAGCAATCAAGGCGGGACCACCTACAATGAGCAGTTCTTC. It codes for CASNQGGTTYNEQFF.

The chain carries TRBV4-1 and TRBJ1-1; 7 bases are a match to TRBD1. The CDR3 totals 14 residues. Germline-derived CDR1 and CDR2 are MGHRA and YSYEKL. Losses at the gene ends were 3 bases for V and 1 base for J; bases not matched to a gene: 2. CDR3 nucleotides: TGCGCCAGCAGCCAGGACAGGAAGAACACTGAAGCTTTCTTT. It codes for CASSQDRKNTEAFF.

This chain links TRBV3-1 (or the pseudogene TRBV3-2) with TRBJ2-1; D is perhaps TRBD2 (6 bases). Trimming pared 10 bases from V and 8 bases from J, leaving 15 bases between. The CDR3 consists of 12 residues. Germline V gene data show CDR1 as LGHDT and CDR2 as YNNKEL (reference sequence). The CDR3 is CATAGSGDEQFF. CDR3 nucleotides: TGTGCCACTGCGGGTAGCGGCGATGAGCAGTTCTTC.

J is TRBJ1-1 and V is TRBV10-3, with D possibly matching TRBD1 (6 bases). Germline CDR1 is ENHRY and CDR2 is SYGVKD. This CDR3 comprises 18 residues. Trimming removed 0 bases at V and 0 bases at J, with 17 bases between. CDR3 sequence reads: CAISESGGGRPMNTEAFF. DNA for the CDR3: TGTGCCATCAGTGAGTCGGGCGGGGGCCGTCCGATGAACACTGAAGCTTTCTTT.

This clone was recorded once. The chain combines TRBV18 with TRBJ2-1; 10 bases are a match to TRBD2. The CDR3 totals 15 residues. With V trimmed by 3 bases and J by 7 bases, 6 bases remained unmatched. Germline loops: CDR1 KGHSH, CDR2 LQKENI. The CDR3 is CASSPLAGGQNEQFF. CDR3 sequence (DNA): TGTGCCAGCTCACCTTTAGCGGGAGGACAGAATGAGCAGTTCTTC.

The rearrangement links TRBV18 to TRBJ1-5; tentative D call: TRBD1 (6 bases). There are 16 residues in the CDR3. CDR1 and CDR2 (germline): KGHSH, LQKENI. Trimming stripped 3 bases from V and 4 bases from J, with 16 bases between. The CDR3 nucleotides read TGTGCCAGCTCACCTTTCGGACAGCAGTCTAATCAGCCCCAGCATTTT. Translation gives CASSPFGQQSNQPQHF.

The rearrangement links TRBV25-1 to TRBJ2-4; no firm D call. The CDR3 spans 17 residues. The germline V gene encodes CDR1 MGHDK and CDR2 SYGVNS. V was shortened by 1 base and J by 0 bases, with 13 bases between the two germline ends. In DNA, the CDR3 is TGTGCCAGCAGTGAATCGCCCCCTAGTTTAGCCAAAAACATTCAGTACTTC. This sequence encodes CASSESPPSLAKNIQYF.

V usage is TRBV6-5 and J usage is TRBJ2-3, with a possible D match to TRBD2 (6 bases). The CDR3 covers 14 residues. Germline loops: CDR1 MNHEY, CDR2 SVGAGI. Trimming stripped 11 bases from V and 4 bases from J, with 19 bases between. CDR3 sequence: CAAGGKGGSDTQYF. The CDR3 DNA follows: TGTGCCGCCGGGGGAAAGGGCGGGTCAGATACGCAGTATTTT.

The chain links TRBV19 to TRBJ1-5, with 7 bases fitting TRBD1. The germline CDR1 and CDR2 sequences are LNHDA and SQIVND (reference sequence). Losses at the gene ends were 4 bases for V and 2 bases for J; bases not matched to a gene: 8. The CDR3 spans 16 residues. The CDR3 is CASSTIPDRGNQPQHF. For the CDR3, the DNA is TGTGCCAGTAGTACGATACCTGACAGGGGCAATCAGCCCCAGCATTTT.

The chain recombines TRBV9 with TRBJ2-1, with 9 bases fitting TRBD1. This CDR3 contains 16 residues. CDR1 SGDLS and CDR2 YYNGEE come from the germline V gene. Trimming cost V 0 bases and J 6 bases; bases outside gene matches: 7. CDR3 sequence (DNA): TGTGCCAGCAGCGTAGCTTATACGGGACAGGGCAATGAGCAGTTCTTC. Translated, it gives CASSVAYTGQGNEQFF. The full variable domain, in which reference TRBV9 and TRBJ2-1 provide the parts outside the CDR3, is DSGVTQTPKHLITATGQRVTLRCSPRSGDLSVYWYQQSLDQGLQFLIQYYNGEERAKGNILERFSAQQFPDLHSELNLSSLELGDSALYFCASSVAYTGQGNEQFFGPGTRLTVL.

As DNA, the CDR3 is TGTGCCAGCAGTGAATTCAACAGGGGGCCGGACGAGCAGTACTTC. Protein product: CASSEFNRGPDEQYF. The V and J genes are TRBV25-1 and TRBJ2-7; 9 nucleotides align to TRBD1. Germline-derived CDR1 and CDR2 are MGHDK and SYGVNS. This CDR3 is 15 amino acids long. V was pared by 1 base and J by 5 bases, with 6 bases of the junction left unmatched.

The chain uses TRBV7-9 and TRBJ2-1, with 13 bases aligning to TRBD2. The CDR3 loop spans 15 amino acids. The germline V gene encodes CDR1 SEHNR and CDR2 FQNEAQ (reference sequence). With 1 base clipped from V and 8 bases from J, the junction kept 2 bases outside the gene matches. CDR3 nucleotides: TGTGCCAGCAGCTTAGGGACTAGCGGGAGTGATGAGCAGTTCTTC. Its translation: CASSLGTSGSDEQFF.

The sample holds a few counts of this clone. The rearrangement uses TRBV5-1 and TRBJ2-7, with a possible D match to TRBD2 (6 bases). The CDR3 has 15 residues. The V gene lost 0 bases and the J gene lost 1 base, with 11 bases spanning the gap. CDR1 SGHRS and CDR2 YFSETQ come from the germline V gene. The chain's CDR3 is CASSLEGTPSYEQYF. The CDR3 DNA reads TGCGCCAGCAGCTTGGAGGGGACTCCATCCTACGAGCAGTACTTC.

Only one count was recorded for this clone. The CDR3 region has the DNA TGTGCCAGCAGATTTAGGACTAGCGGGATCCCTCACACAGATACGCAGTATTTT. Amino acid sequence: CASRFRTSGIPHTDTQYF. V is TRBV27 and J is TRBJ2-3, with 12 bases aligning to TRBD2. The CDR3 extends over 18 amino acids. Trimming cost V 6 bases and J 2 bases; bases outside gene matches: 12. CDR1 and CDR2 from the germline V gene are MNHEY and SMNVEV (reference sequence).

This chain connects TRBV7-2 to TRBJ1-1; 9 positions match TRBD1. Trimming cost V 2 bases and J 4 bases; bases outside gene matches: 5. The CDR3 has 15 amino acids. In germline, CDR1 is SGHTA, CDR2 FQGNSA. The CDR3 region is CASSLRGTGPTEAFF. CDR3 sequence (DNA): TGTGCCAGCAGCTTAAGGGGGACAGGGCCCACTGAAGCTTTCTTT.

J is TRBJ1-2 and V is TRBV14; D call uncertain. Germline CDR1 and CDR2: SGHDN and FVKESK. The CDR3 is made up of 16 amino acids. Trimming left V 3 bases short and J 4 bases short, with 18 bases between. Here the CDR3 reads CASSQGGRPPSYGYTF. DNA of the CDR3: TGTGCCAGCAGCCAGGGAGGGCGCCCTCCTAGCTATGGCTACACCTTC.